These T cell receptor beta chains were read from a single sample in a study of blood T cell repertoires in COVID-19. The table came from immunoSEQ multiplex PCR; TCRdb's copy has only in-frame clones and leaves some out. The repertoire consists of a few hundred thousand clones, with approximately 89% occurring once and the leading ten covering 0.95% to 1.5%. The sample consisted of PBMCs or T cells enriched from blood (not recorded which). These receptors were taken from a woman aged 40 to 50 with acute COVID-19. The conserved cysteine and the conserved F or W are not part of the CDR3 here.

>TRBV6-5
ASRQGTRAF
>TRBV6-4
ASSVWAGADTQY
>TRBV10-2
ASSESERNQPQH
>TRBV3-1/TRBV3-2
ASSHQGIQETQY
>TRBV19
ASSLQSDSYGYT
>TRBV7-9
ASSTQDRMIYTGELF
>TRBV11-3
ASSLFTGSEGTDTQY
>TRBV6-5
ASERELGYNEQF
>TRBV18
ASSPNQSGGRNTGELF
>TRBV4-1
ASRAVAGDNSPLH
>TRBV19
ASSVTSHNEQF
>TRBV3-1/TRBV3-2
ASSRPGETQPQH
>TRBV28
ATGQGASQPQH
>TRBV19
ASKDSAPGELF
>TRBV27
ASSPSTGPAGNTIY
>TRBV5-1
ASSREGQGGNEKLF
>TRBV7-8
ASSPTEYAYEQY
>TRBV28
ASSFPYSSNQPQH
>TRBV7-3
ASSLSGTKGNTIY
>TRBV12-3/TRBV12-4
ASSDQQGSGYT